Sequencing of this TCR beta chain was carried out in a study of blood T cell repertoires in COVID-19. About the research overall: Researchers got acute and convalescent COVID-19 samples from the United States, Italy and Spain. Sources were T cells, B-cell-depleted T cells, or PBMCs; the material itself was cDNA or gDNA.

This CDR3 spans 15 amino acids. Germline CDR1 KGHDR, CDR2 SFDVKD. V was pared by 3 bases and J by 5 bases, with 13 bases between. In the original analysis: Reference gene primer amplification yielded estimated nucleated cell counts. Libraries were prepared by immunoSEQ multiplex PCR; TCRdb keeps only in-frame clonotypes and omits some of them. Clone size and V and J calls were adopted from that table, with D and trimming inferred from the DNA. The sample lists about 280,000 clones, roughly 85% seen once, with roughly 5.3% in the top ten. The sequenced sample consisted of peripheral blood. The TCR originated in a man aged 50-60 years with active or convalescent COVID-19. The V gene is TRBV24-1, the J gene TRBJ2-1; tentative D call: TRBD1 (6 bases). CDR3 residues: CATSDTRQVNNEQFF. CDR3 coding DNA: TGTGCCACCAGTGATACCAGACAGGTTAACAATGAGCAGTTCTTC.